This passage covers 24 T cell receptor beta chains from one sample sequenced in a study of blood T cell repertoires in COVID-19. The table came from immunoSEQ multiplex PCR; TCRdb's copy has only in-frame clones and leaves some out. The sample yields 120,000 or so clones, roughly 84% seen once. Sequenced material: peripheral blood. All receptors come from an elderly woman with acute or convalescent COVID-19.

The chain recombines TRBV28 with TRBJ1-6; TRBD1 agrees at 8 bases. Germline V gene lookup returns CDR1 MDHEN and CDR2 SYDVKM. CDR3 size: 14 residues. Trimming cost V 6 bases and J 10 bases; bases outside gene matches: 8. The CDR3 DNA reads TGTGCCAGCAGGGCGGGACAGGTTTGGTCACCCCTCCACTTT. Its translation: CASRAGQVWSPLHF. The whole variable domain, remainder taken from reference TRBV28 and TRBJ1-6, is DVKVTQSSRYLVKRTGEKVFLECVQDMDHENMFWYRQDPGLGLRLIYFSYDVKMKEKGDIPEGYSVSREKKERFSLILESASTNQTSMYLCASRAGQVWSPLHFGNGTRLTVT.

V is TRBV10-2 and J is TRBJ1-2; possibly TRBD1 for D (5 bases). Deletions cut 3 bases from V and 8 bases from J, with 19 bases between. The CDR3 consists of 15 residues. CDR1 WSHSY and CDR2 SAAADI come from the germline V gene. CDR3 DNA: TGCGCCAGCAGTGAAGGGGCGGCTCAGGGCAGCGGCTACACCTTC. It codes for CASSEGAAQGSGYTF.

This clone was detected once. The V and J genes are TRBV2 and TRBJ1-4; weak D call: TRBD1 (6 bases). The germline V gene has CDR1 SNHLY and CDR2 FYNNEI. The CDR3 covers 14 residues. Trimming left V 2 bases short and J 8 bases short, with 12 bases between. The CDR3 bases are TGTGCCAGCAGTGAAAACAGGGTCGACGAAAAACTGTTTTTT. Protein: CASSENRVDEKLFF.

The gene calls are TRBV9 and TRBJ1-4; no clear D gene. Germline V CDR1 and CDR2: SGDLS, YYNGEE. The V and J ends lost 4 bases and 0 bases respectively, with 13 bases between them. This CDR3 spans 16 amino acids. The CDR3 DNA follows: TGTGCCAGCAGCAGACGATCTACAGCAACTAATGAAAAACTGTTTTTT. The encoded protein is CASSRRSTATNEKLFF. The whole variable domain, filled in from reference TRBV9 and TRBJ1-4, reads DSGVTQTPKHLITATGQRVTLRCSPRSGDLSVYWYQQSLDQGLQFLIQYYNGEERAKGNILERFSAQQFPDLHSELNLSSLELGDSALYFCASSRRSTATNEKLFFGSGTQLSVL.

The chain combines TRBV19 with TRBJ1-4; 7 bases match TRBD1. Germline CDR1 LNHDA, CDR2 SQIVND (reference sequence). Trimming at V came to 2 bases and at J to 6 bases, leaving 15 bases not matched to a gene. The CDR3 length is 18 residues. CDR3 region: CASSIRTSGTAIYEKLFF. CDR3 nucleotides: TGTGCCAGTAGTATAAGGACCTCAGGGACAGCGATCTATGAAAAACTGTTTTTT.

V is TRBV2 and J is TRBJ2-2; TRBD1 matches 7 bases. J lost 7 bases, V lost 4 bases, and 6 bases had no gene match. This CDR3 contains 14 residues. Germline CDR1 reads SNHLY; CDR2 reads FYNNEI. As DNA, the CDR3 is TGTGCCAGCAGTGTAGGGGGCTGGAGCGGGGAGCTGTTTTTT. It encodes CASSVGGWSGELFF.

The rearrangement joins TRBV21-1 to TRBJ1-6; TRBD1 reflects the table's D call only, with no check against the DNA. TRBV21-1 is deemed a pseudogene. This CDR3 region has 16 residues. In nucleotides, the CDR3 is TGTGCCAGCAGCCACCGATACAGGGGGCTTAATTCACCCCTCCACTTT. As protein: CASSHRYRGLNSPLHF.

CDR3 sequence reads: CASSQSHFAGNTIYF. The CDR3, as DNA: TGCGCCAGCAGCCAAAGCCACTTCGCGGGAAACACCATATATTTT. This sequence joins TRBV4-1 and TRBJ1-3; D not certain. V lost 2 bases to trimming and J lost 4 bases, with 12 bases between them. The CDR3 contains 15 residues. The germline V gene encodes CDR1 MGHRA and CDR2 YSYEKL.

The rearrangement links TRBV28 to TRBJ1-1; 11 bases are shared with TRBD1. J lost 5 bases, V lost 7 bases, and 6 bases had no gene match. In germline, CDR1 is MDHEN, CDR2 SYDVKM. The CDR3 is 14 amino acids. CDR3 coding DNA: TGTGCCAGCAAGAGGGGGACAGGGGGGACTGAAGCTTTCTTT. It is translated as CASKRGTGGTEAFF.

The CDR3 protein is CASSYGQGNQPQHF. DNA of the CDR3: TGTGCCAGCAGTTACGGGCAGGGCAATCAGCCCCAGCATTTT. The V gene is TRBV6-5, the J gene TRBJ1-5; no definite D call. The CDR3 length is 14 residues. The V end was cut by 2 bases, the J end by 2 bases, with 7 bases between. Germline V gene data show CDR1 as MNHEY and CDR2 as SVGAGI.

This clone turned up a few times. The chain uses TRBV10-1 and TRBJ2-7; D gene ambiguous. Per germline, CDR1 WNHNN and CDR2 SYGVQD (reference sequence). CDR3 length equals 14 residues. Trimming took 2 bases from V and 2 from J, leaving 10 bases between them. The CDR3 sequence is CASSEKRLTYEQYF. Here the CDR3 DNA reads TGCGCCAGCAGTGAGAAGCGACTTACCTACGAGCAGTACTTC.

This chain connects TRBV5-8 to TRBJ1-2; possible D gene TRBD1, 5 bases. V gave up 1 base and J gave up 0 bases, with 7 bases separating them. Germline V gene data show CDR1 as SGHTS and CDR2 as YDEGEE. The CDR3 loop spans 14 amino acids. The CDR3 reads CASSLTGANYGYTF. The CDR3 region has the DNA TGTGCCAGCAGCTTGACAGGCGCTAACTATGGCTACACCTTC.

The chain combines TRBV27 with TRBJ2-7, with 7 bases lining up with TRBD2. The CDR3 is 16 amino acids. Germline V gene lookup returns CDR1 MNHEY and CDR2 SMNVEV (reference sequence). The ends lost 0 bases at V and 1 base at J; junction bases unmatched: 6. The CDR3 region has the DNA TGTGCCAGCAGTTTATCGGGGGGGAGTGGATCCTACGAGCAGTACTTC. Translation: CASSLSGGSGSYEQYF.

The chain couples TRBV6-6 to TRBJ1-4, with 7 bases lining up with TRBD1. Germline assignment: CDR1 MNHNY and CDR2 SVGAGI (reference sequence). V shed 2 bases and J 8 bases; nucleotides not matched to a gene: 5. The length of the CDR3 is 14 residues. As DNA, the CDR3 is TGTGCCAGCAGTTACATGACAGGGAACGAAAAACTGTTTTTT. It translates to CASSYMTGNEKLFF.

About this clone: This sample includes further DNA sequences coding for the same CDR3. The chain has TRBV4-1 and TRBJ1-3; D call uncertain. There are 15 residues in the CDR3. The V end lost 0 bases, the J end lost 2 bases, and 8 bases lay between the germline ends. The germline CDR1 and CDR2 sequences are MGHRA and YSYEKL. Here the CDR3 DNA reads TGCGCCAGCAGCCAAGACGGAGGCCCTGGAAACACCATATATTTT. Its translation is CASSQDGGPGNTIYF.

The chain couples TRBV15 to TRBJ2-5; 9 bases align to TRBD1. The germline V gene has CDR1 LNHNV and CDR2 YYDKDF (reference sequence). Trimming cost V 2 bases and J 5 bases; bases outside gene matches: 3. This CDR3 region has 14 residues. CDR3 loop: CATSRNRGHETQYF. The CDR3 coding sequence is TGTGCCACCAGCAGAAACAGGGGGCATGAGACCCAGTACTTC.

This chain uses TRBV5-1 with TRBJ1-1; D might be TRBD1 (5 bases). Trimming took off 2 bases at V and 1 base at J, with 9 bases between the two ends. CDR1 SGHRS and CDR2 YFSETQ come from the germline V gene. The CDR3 extends over 14 amino acids. CDR3 sequence (DNA): TGCGCCAGCAGCTTACGCGGGGGGAACACTGAAGCTTTCTTT. It is translated as CASSLRGGNTEAFF.

The CDR3 here is CASSSRGTSGGAHEQFF. DNA for the CDR3: TGTGCCAGCAGCTCGAGGGGCACTAGCGGGGGGGCCCATGAGCAGTTCTTC. The chain has TRBV7-2 and TRBJ2-1; 13 positions match TRBD2. Germline loops: CDR1 SGHTA, CDR2 FQGNSA. This CDR3 is 17 amino acids long. Trimming removed 4 bases from V and 8 bases from J; junction bases left unmatched: 11.

V and J are TRBV5-4 and TRBJ2-2; 15 bases line up with TRBD2. Germline lookup yields CDR1 SGHNT and CDR2 YYREEE (reference sequence). The CDR3 is 18 amino acids. Germline trimming cut 4 bases from V and 4 bases from J; bases unmatched to any gene: 8. The CDR3 DNA is TGTGCCAGCAGCAGACTGGGACTAGCGGGGGGTGTCACCGGGGAGCTGTTTTTT. Its protein is CASSRLGLAGGVTGELFF.

The gene calls are TRBV3-1 (or the pseudogene TRBV3-2) and TRBJ2-2; D gene ambiguous. The V gene's germline CDR1 is LGHDT and CDR2 YNNKEL (reference sequence). V was shortened by 4 bases and J by 4 bases, with 10 bases between the two germline ends. The CDR3 is 14 amino acids. The CDR3 loop is CASSPPTRTGELFF. CDR3 coding DNA: TGTGCCAGCAGCCCTCCTACCCGCACCGGGGAGCTGTTTTTT.

In regard to this clone: This sample also contains other DNA sequences that code for the same CDR3. DNA of the CDR3: TGTGCCAGTAGGGGACAGGGCAGGCAGCCCCAGCATTTT. Its translation: CASRGQGRQPQHF. The chain combines TRBV19 with TRBJ1-5; 9 bases are shared with TRBD1. The germline V gene encodes CDR1 LNHDA and CDR2 SQIVND (reference sequence). J gave up 7 bases and V 6 bases, and 4 bases lay outside the gene matches. The length of the CDR3 is 13 residues.

The J gene is TRBJ1-2, the V gene TRBV29-1, with TRBD1 matching 7 bases. V was clipped by 3 bases and J by 5 bases; unmatched bases: 6. Germline V CDR1 and CDR2: SQVTM, ANQGSEA. CDR3 length equals 13 residues. The CDR3 loop is CSVEGRGKYGYTF. DNA of the CDR3: TGCAGCGTTGAGGGCAGGGGGAAGTATGGCTACACCTTC.

V usage is TRBV6-4 and J usage is TRBJ2-1; D might be TRBD1 (5 bases). The V end lost 3 bases, the J end lost 3 bases, and 12 bases lay between the germline ends. The germline gives CDR1 MRHNA, CDR2 SNTAGT. This CDR3 has 15 amino acids. The CDR3 reads CASSEARVVYNEQFF. CDR3 coding DNA: TGTGCCAGCAGTGAGGCCAGGGTAGTCTACAATGAGCAGTTCTTC.

The chain has TRBV7-9 and TRBJ2-1; no firm D call. V lost 6 bases and J 6 bases, leaving 9 bases between the germline ends. The CDR3 has 12 amino acids. Germline V CDR1 and CDR2: SEHNR, FQNEAQ (reference sequence). CDR3 coding DNA: TGTGCCAGCAGACCCCAGGCCAATGAGCAGTTCTTC. Its translation: CASRPQANEQFF. The full variable domain, in which reference TRBV7-9 and TRBJ2-1 provide the parts outside the CDR3, is DTGVSQNPRHKITKRGQNVTFRCDPISEHNRLYWYRQTLGQGPEFLTYFQNEAQLEKSRLLSDRFSAERPKGSFSTLEIQRTEQGDSAMYLCASRPQANEQFFGPGTRLTVL.